This T cell receptor (beta chain) was sequenced in a study of post-analysis software for immune sequencing data. Points from the study as a whole: Comparison of patients with controls showed five TRBV segments more frequent in patients, TRBV5-6, TRBV5-1 and TRBV20-1 among them.

Prepared TCR beta cDNA libraries contained unique molecular identifiers. MiXCR, applied by TCRdb to the PCR reads, yields one record per CDR3 protein. Seen here are fewer than 850,000 distinct CDR3 sequences, 30% observed once, and the top ten hold 0.55% to 0.65%. This clonotype was picked up a small number of times. Its target is unknown. This CDR3 contains 16 residues. In germline, CDR1 is SGHTA, CDR2 FQGNSA. The ends lost 5 bases at V and 10 bases at J; junction bases unmatched: 18. The rearrangement uses TRBV7-2 and TRBJ2-3; 7 bases align to TRBD1. The sequenced sample consisted of blood. The receptor's source is a girl aged 5 to 17 with multiple sclerosis. Written as DNA, the CDR3 is TGTGCCAGCAGCCTACGACTTGTATCCCCCACAGGGGCGCAGTATTTT. It is translated as CASSLRLVSPTGAQYF.